The next 10 T cell receptor beta chains were all read from a single sample in a study of cytomegalovirus exposure and HLA in healthy donors. The data were produced by immunoSEQ multiplex PCR, yet TCRdb's version contains in-frame clones alone and is incomplete. The sample includes roughly 150,000 clones, approximately 91% of them seen just once. The sequenced material came from PBMCs. All receptors come from a woman younger than 35 in good health and CMV-seropositive.

This clone was recorded only once. The chain carries TRBV15 and TRBJ1-5; the D is unclear. Germline V lookup: CDR1 LNHNV, CDR2 YYDKDF (reference sequence). The CDR3 consists of 15 residues. The V gene lost 0 bases and the J gene lost 5 bases, with 11 bases spanning the gap. CDR3 nucleotide sequence: TGTGCCACCAGCAGAGAGGAGGGAGGGTATCAGCCCCAGCATTTT. This gives the protein CATSREEGGYQPQHF.

The V and J genes are TRBV6-5 and TRBJ2-3, with TRBD1 matching 12 bases. Germline V CDR1 and CDR2: MNHEY, SVGAGI. The J segment lost 6 bases and the V segment lost 5 bases, leaving 6 bases of the junction unmatched. CDR3 size: 15 residues. The CDR3 loop is CASSQRDRGPDTQYF. For the CDR3, the DNA is TGTGCCAGCAGTCAACGGGACAGGGGGCCGGATACGCAGTATTTT.

The chain is built from TRBV27 and TRBJ2-1; D might be TRBD2 (5 bases). The germline gives CDR1 MNHEY, CDR2 SMNVEV (reference sequence). Trimming took off 3 bases at V and 5 bases at J, with 11 bases between the two ends. CDR3 size: 14 residues. The CDR3 DNA is TGTGCCAGCAGTTTTACAGCGGAACACAATGAGCAGTTCTTC. Protein: CASSFTAEHNEQFF.

This rearrangement joins TRBV7-8 to TRBJ1-5; TRBD1 might be the D (5 bases). The germline V and J ends were trimmed by 5 bases and 7 bases, with 12 bases remaining between them. This CDR3 is 13 amino acids long. Germline lookup yields CDR1 SGHVS and CDR2 FQNEAQ. The CDR3 here is CASSPQVYQPQHF. The DNA for the CDR3 is TGTGCCAGCAGCCCACAGGTATACCAGCCCCAGCATTTT.

The chain uses TRBV10-3 and TRBJ2-7; TRBD2 is a possible D gene (5 bases). Germline V gene sequence: CDR1 ENHRY, CDR2 SYGVKD. The germline V and J ends were trimmed by 2 bases and 2 bases, with 13 bases remaining between them. The length of the CDR3 is 15 residues. CDR3 DNA sequence: TGTGCCATCAGTGAGCGGGAATCTAGAACCTACGAGCAGTACTTC. The encoded protein is CAISERESRTYEQYF.

This clone was seen a handful of times. The chain links TRBV7-2 to TRBJ1-2; a weak D match, TRBD1 (5 bases). CDR3 length: 13 amino acids. Trimming took off 3 bases at V and 6 bases at J, with 11 bases between the two ends. Germline values: CDR1 SGHTA, CDR2 FQGNSA. The CDR3 nucleotides are TGTGCCAGCAGCTTCGGGGGAGGCGATGGCTACACCTTC. It translates to CASSFGGGDGYTF.

The genes are TRBV11-2 and TRBJ1-5; the match to TRBD1 covers 7 bases. The CDR3 runs 17 residues. Germline V gives CDR1 SGHAT, CDR2 FQNNGV. The trim removed 1 base at V and 5 bases at J, leaving 11 bases unmatched. CDR3 amino acids: CASSLAGTVGEHQPQHF. In DNA form, the CDR3 reads TGTGCCAGCAGCTTAGCGGGGACAGTTGGGGAACATCAGCCCCAGCATTTT.

The chain uses TRBV5-8 and TRBJ2-7, with 10 bases matching TRBD2. The V gene end was trimmed by 2 bases and the J gene end by 4 bases; junction bases not matched to a gene: 9. The V gene's germline CDR1 is SGHTS and CDR2 YDEGEE. The CDR3 has 16 residues. In DNA, the CDR3 is TGTGCCAGCAGCTTCGATCTAGCGGGAGTAAGATACGAGCAGTACTTC. The encoded protein is CASSFDLAGVRYEQYF. Filled out from reference TRBV5-8 and TRBJ2-7, the complete variable domain reads EAGVTQSPTHLIKTRGQQATLRCSPISGHTSVYWYQQALGLGLQFLLWYDEGEERNRGNFPPRFSGRQFPNYSSELNVNALELEDSALYLCASSFDLAGVRYEQYFGPGTRLTVT.

The chain carries TRBV2 and TRBJ2-7, with D perhaps TRBD2 (5 bases). Germline V gene lookup returns CDR1 SNHLY and CDR2 FYNNEI. CDR3 length: 13 residues. V lost 6 bases, J lost 3 bases, and 12 bases lay in between. This chain's CDR3 is CASSPVGVYEQYF. CDR3 DNA: TGTGCCAGCAGCCCAGTCGGGGTCTACGAGCAGTACTTC.

This clone appeared a few times. This chain links TRBV10-1 with TRBJ2-7; D perhaps matches TRBD2 (5 bases). V lost 7 bases, J lost 7 bases, and 14 bases lay in between. The germline V gene encodes CDR1 WNHNN and CDR2 SYGVQD (reference sequence). This CDR3 spans 12 amino acids. The CDR3 region is CASNDPGWEQYF. The CDR3 DNA follows: TGCGCCAGCAACGACCCGGGGTGGGAGCAGTACTTC.